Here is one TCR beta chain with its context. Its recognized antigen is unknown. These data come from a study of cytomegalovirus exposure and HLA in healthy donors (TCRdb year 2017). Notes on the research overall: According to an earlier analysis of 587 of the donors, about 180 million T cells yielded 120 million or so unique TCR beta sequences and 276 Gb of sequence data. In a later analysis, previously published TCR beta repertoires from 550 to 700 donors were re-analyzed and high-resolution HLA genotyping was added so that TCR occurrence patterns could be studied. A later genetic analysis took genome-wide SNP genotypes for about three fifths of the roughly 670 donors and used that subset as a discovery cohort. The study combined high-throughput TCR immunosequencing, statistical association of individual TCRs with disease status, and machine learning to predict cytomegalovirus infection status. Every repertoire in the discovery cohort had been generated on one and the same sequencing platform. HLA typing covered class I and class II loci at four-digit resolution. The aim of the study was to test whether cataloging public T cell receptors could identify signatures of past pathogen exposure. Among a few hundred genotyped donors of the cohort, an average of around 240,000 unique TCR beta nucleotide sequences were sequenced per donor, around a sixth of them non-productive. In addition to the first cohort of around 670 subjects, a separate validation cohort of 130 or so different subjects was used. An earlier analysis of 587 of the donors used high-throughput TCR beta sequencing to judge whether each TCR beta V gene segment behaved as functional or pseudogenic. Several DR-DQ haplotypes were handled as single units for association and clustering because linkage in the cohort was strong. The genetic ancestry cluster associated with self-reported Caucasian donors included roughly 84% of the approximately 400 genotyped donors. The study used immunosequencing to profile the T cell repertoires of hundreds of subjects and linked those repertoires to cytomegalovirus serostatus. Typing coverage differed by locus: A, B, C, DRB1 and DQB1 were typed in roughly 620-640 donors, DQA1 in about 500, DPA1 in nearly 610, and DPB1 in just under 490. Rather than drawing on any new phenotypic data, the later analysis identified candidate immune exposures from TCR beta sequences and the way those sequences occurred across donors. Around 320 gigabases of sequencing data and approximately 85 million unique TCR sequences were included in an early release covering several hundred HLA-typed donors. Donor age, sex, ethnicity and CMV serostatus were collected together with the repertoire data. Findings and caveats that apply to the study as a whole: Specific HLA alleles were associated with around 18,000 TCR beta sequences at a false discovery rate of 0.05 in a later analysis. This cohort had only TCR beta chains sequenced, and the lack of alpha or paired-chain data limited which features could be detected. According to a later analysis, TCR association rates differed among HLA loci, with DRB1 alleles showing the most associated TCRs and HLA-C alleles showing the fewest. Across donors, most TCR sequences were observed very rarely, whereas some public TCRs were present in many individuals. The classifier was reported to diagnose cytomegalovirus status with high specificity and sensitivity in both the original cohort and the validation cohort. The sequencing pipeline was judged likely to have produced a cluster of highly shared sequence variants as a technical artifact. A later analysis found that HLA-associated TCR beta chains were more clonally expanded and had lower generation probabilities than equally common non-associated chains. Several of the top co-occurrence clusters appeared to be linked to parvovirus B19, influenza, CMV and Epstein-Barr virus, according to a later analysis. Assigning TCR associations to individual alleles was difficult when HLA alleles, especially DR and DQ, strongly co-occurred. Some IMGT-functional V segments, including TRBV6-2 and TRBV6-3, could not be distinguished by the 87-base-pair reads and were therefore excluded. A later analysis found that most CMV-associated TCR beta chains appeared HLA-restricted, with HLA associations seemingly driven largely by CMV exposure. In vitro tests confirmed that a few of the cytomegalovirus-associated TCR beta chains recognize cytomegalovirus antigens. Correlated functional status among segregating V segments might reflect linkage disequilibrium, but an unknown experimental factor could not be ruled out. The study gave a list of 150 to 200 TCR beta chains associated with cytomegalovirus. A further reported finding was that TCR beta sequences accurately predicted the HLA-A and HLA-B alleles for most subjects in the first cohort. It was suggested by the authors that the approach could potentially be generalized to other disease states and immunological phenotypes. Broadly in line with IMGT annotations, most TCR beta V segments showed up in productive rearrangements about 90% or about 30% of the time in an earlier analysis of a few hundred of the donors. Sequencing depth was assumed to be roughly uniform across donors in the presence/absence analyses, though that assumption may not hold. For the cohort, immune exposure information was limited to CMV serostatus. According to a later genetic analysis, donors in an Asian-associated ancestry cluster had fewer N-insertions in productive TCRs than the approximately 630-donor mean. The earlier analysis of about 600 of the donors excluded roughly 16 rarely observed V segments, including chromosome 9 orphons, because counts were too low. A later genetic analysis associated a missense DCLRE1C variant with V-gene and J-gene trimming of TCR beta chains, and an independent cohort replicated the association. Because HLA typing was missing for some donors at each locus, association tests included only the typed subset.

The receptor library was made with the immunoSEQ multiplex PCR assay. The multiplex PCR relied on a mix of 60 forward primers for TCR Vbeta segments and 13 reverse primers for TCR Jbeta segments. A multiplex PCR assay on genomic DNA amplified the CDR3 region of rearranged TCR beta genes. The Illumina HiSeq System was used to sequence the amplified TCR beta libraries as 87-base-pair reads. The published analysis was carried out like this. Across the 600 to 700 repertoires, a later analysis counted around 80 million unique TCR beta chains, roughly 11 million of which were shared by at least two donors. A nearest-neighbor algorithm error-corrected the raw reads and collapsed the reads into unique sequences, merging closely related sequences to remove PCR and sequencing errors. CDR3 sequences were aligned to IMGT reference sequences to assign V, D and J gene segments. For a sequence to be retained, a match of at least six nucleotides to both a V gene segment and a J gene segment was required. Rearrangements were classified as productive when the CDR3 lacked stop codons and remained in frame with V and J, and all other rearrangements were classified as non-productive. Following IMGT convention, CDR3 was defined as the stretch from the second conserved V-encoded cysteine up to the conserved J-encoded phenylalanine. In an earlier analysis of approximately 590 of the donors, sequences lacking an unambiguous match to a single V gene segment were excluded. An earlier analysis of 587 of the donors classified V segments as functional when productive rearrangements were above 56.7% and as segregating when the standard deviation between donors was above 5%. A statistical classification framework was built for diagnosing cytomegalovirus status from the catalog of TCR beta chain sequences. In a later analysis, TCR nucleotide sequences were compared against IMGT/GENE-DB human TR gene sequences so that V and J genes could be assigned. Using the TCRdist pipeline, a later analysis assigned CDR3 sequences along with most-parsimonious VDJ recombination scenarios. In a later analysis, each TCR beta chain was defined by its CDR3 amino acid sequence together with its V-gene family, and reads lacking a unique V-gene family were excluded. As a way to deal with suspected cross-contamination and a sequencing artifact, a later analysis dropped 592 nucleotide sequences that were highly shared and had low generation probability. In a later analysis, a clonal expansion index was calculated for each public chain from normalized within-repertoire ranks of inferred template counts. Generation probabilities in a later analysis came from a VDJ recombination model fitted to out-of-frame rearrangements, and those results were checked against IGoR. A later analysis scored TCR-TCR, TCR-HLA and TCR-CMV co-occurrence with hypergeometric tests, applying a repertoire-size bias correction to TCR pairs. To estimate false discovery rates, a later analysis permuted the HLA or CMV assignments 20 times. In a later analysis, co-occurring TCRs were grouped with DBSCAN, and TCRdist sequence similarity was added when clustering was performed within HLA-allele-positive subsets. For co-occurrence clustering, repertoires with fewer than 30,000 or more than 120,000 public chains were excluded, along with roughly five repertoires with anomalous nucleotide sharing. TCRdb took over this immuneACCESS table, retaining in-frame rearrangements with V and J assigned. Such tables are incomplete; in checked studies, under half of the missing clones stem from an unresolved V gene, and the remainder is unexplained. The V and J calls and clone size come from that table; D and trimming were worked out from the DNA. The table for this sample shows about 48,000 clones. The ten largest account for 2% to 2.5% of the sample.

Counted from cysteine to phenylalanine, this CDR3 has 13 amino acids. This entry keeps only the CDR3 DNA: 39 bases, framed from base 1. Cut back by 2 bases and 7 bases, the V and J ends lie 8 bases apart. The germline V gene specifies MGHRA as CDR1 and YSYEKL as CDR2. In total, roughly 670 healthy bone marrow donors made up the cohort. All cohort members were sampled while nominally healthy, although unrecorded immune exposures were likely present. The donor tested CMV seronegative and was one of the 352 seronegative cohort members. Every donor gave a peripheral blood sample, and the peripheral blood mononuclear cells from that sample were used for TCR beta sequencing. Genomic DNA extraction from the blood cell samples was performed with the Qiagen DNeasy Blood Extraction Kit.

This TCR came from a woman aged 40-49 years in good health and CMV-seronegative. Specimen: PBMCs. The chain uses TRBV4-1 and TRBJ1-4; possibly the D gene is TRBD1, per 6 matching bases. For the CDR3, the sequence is CASSQQGSEKLFF. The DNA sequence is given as TGCGCCAGCAGCCAACAGGGGAGTGAAAAACTGTTTTTT.